The next 18 T cell receptor beta chains were all read from a single sample in a study of Ad26.COV2.S vaccination and SARS-CoV-2 variants. Sequenced by immunoSEQ multiplex PCR; TCRdb stores in-frame clones only, minus some. The sample holds under 400,000 clones, 80% to 90% seen once. Treatment noted: around 19 received Ad26.COV2.S at low or high dose, single or two shots; about 5 received placebo; per-sample allocation not given. Repertoires come from day 63 after the first vaccine or placebo injection. The sample in question was peripheral blood, obtained in a trial of Ad26.COV2.S vaccine versus placebo. Receptors originate from a person between 18 and 59 years old who received the Ad26.COV2.S COVID-19 vaccine or a placebo.

This clone was detected once. V usage is TRBV7-9 and J usage is TRBJ1-6; maybe TRBD1 (6 bases). The CDR3 consists of 14 residues. V lost 5 bases to trimming and J lost 9 bases, with 14 bases between them. Germline V lookup: CDR1 SEHNR, CDR2 FQNEAQ (reference sequence). CDR3 region: CASSPGTSRSPLHF. The CDR3 coding sequence is TGTGCCAGCAGCCCCGGGACATCCCGTTCACCCCTCCACTTT.

This chain joins TRBV19 and TRBJ1-5; D is ambiguous. This CDR3 is built from 13 residues. Per germline, CDR1 LNHDA and CDR2 SQIVND (reference sequence). V was clipped by 1 base and J by 6 bases, with 7 bases between them. The CDR3 loop is CASSIGKSQPQHF. The CDR3 nucleotides are TGTGCCAGTAGTATAGGCAAAAGTCAGCCCCAGCATTTT.

This clone was seen once. The chain carries TRBV7-9 and TRBJ2-2; possible D gene TRBD1, 6 bases. Trimming stripped 5 bases from V and 5 bases from J, with 18 bases between. CDR3 length equals 16 residues. Germline V gene data show CDR1 as SEHNR and CDR2 as FQNEAQ (reference sequence). The CDR3: CASSTEPGAGTGELFF. DNA of the CDR3: TGTGCCAGCAGCACCGAACCAGGGGCAGGTACCGGGGAGCTGTTTTTT.

The chain has TRBV7-3 and TRBJ2-2; a weak D match, TRBD2 (7 bases). CDR3 length: 18 amino acids. Per the germline V gene, CDR1 is SGHTA and CDR2 is FQGTGA. Trimming pared 5 bases from V and 4 bases from J, leaving 23 bases between. In DNA, the CDR3 is TGTGCCAGCAGCATTAGAACTGTTCCGGGGGGCTTCACCGGGGAGCTGTTTTTT. It is translated as CASSIRTVPGGFTGELFF.

This clone was seen just once. The V and J genes are TRBV10-3 and TRBJ2-5, with 9 bases lining up with TRBD1. The V gene's germline CDR1 is ENHRY and CDR2 SYGVKD. The CDR3 spans 13 residues. The V segment lost 6 bases and the J segment 4 bases; nucleotides outside the gene matches: 3. The CDR3 DNA reads as TGTGCCATCAGAGGGGGACAGGGAGAGACCCAGTACTTC. Its translation: CAIRGGQGETQYF.

The chain is built from TRBV6-6 and TRBJ1-3; maybe TRBD1 (6 bases). The CDR3 has 14 residues. Germline V lookup: CDR1 MNHNY, CDR2 SVGAGI (reference sequence). The V end lost 6 bases, the J end lost 6 bases, and 15 bases lay between the germline ends. CDR3 nucleotides: TGTGCCAGCAGCGGACCCGGACAGACAAACACCATATATTTT. It translates to CASSGPGQTNTIYF.

The chain joins TRBV7-3 to TRBJ2-2; 10 bases map to TRBD1. CDR1 SGHTA and CDR2 FQGTGA come from the germline V gene. The junction had 3 bases not matched to a gene; V was cut back by 7 bases and J by 4 bases. This CDR3 is 14 amino acids long. This chain's CDR3 is CASTDRGLTGELFF. The CDR3 DNA is TGTGCCAGCACCGACAGGGGGCTCACCGGGGAGCTGTTTTTT.

This chain uses TRBV6-1 with TRBJ2-1; either TRBD1 or TRBD2 may supply D (5 bases each). The CDR3 has 17 amino acids. V lost 0 bases and J lost 0, with 12 bases in between. CDR1 is MNHNS, CDR2 SASEGT, per germline. CDR3 protein: CASSEARGETSYNEQFF. CDR3 in DNA: TGTGCCAGCAGTGAAGCACGAGGGGAAACCTCCTACAATGAGCAGTTCTTC.

The chain carries TRBV12-5 and TRBJ2-1; D might be TRBD2 (6 bases). The germline gives CDR1 LGHNT, CDR2 FRNRAP. Trimming cost V 7 bases and J 1 base, with 20 bases left between them. The CDR3 has 17 residues. The CDR3 DNA reads as TGTGCTAGTGCCCCCCAGCCGGAGGGTTCGTCCTACAATGAGCAGTTCTTC. This gives the protein CASAPQPEGSSYNEQFF.

The CDR3 DNA sequence: TGTGCCAGCACCCTGAGACGGATACAATACAATGAGCAGTTCTTC. Encoded protein: CASTLRRIQYNEQFF. The V gene is TRBV7-8, the J gene TRBJ2-1; D unclear. This CDR3 is 15 amino acids long. The germline gives CDR1 SGHVS, CDR2 FQNEAQ. Trimming left V 7 bases short and J 4 bases short, with 17 bases between. The full variable domain, its missing parts supplied by reference TRBV7-8 and TRBJ2-1, is GAGVSQSPRYKVAKRGQDVALRCDPISGHVSLFWYQQALGQGPEFLTYFQNEAQLDKSGLPSDRFFAERPEGSVSTLKIQRTQQEDSAVYLCASTLRRIQYNEQFFGPGTRLTVL.

V usage is TRBV10-3 and J usage is TRBJ2-5; no clear D. The germline V gene encodes CDR1 ENHRY and CDR2 SYGVKD. Trimming shortened V by 7 bases and J by 3 bases, and 12 bases separated the two germline ends. This CDR3 has 13 amino acids. CDR3 in DNA: TGTGCCATCACTTCCGGGCAGAAAGAGACCCAGTACTTC. It yields the protein CAITSGQKETQYF.

V and J are TRBV21-1 and TRBJ1-2; the D call in the table, TRBD1, was not verified against the DNA. TRBV21-1 is flagged as a pseudogene. The CDR3 runs to 16 residues. CDR3 in DNA: TGTGCCAGCAGCAAAAGACAGGGGAAAGCTAACTATGGCTACACCTTC. Amino acid sequence: CASSKRQGKANYGYTF.

The rearrangement uses TRBV19 and TRBJ2-5; D is possibly TRBD1 (6 bases). This CDR3 region has 14 residues. Trimming shortened V by 3 bases and J by 1 base, and 9 bases separated the two germline ends. In germline, CDR1 is LNHDA, CDR2 SQIVND (reference sequence). CDR3 loop: CASSILGAQETQYF. CDR3 sequence (DNA): TGTGCCAGTAGTATTCTGGGGGCCCAAGAGACCCAGTACTTC.

This chain uses TRBV9 with TRBJ1-6; D gene ambiguous. From germline, CDR1 is SGDLS and CDR2 YYNGEE. This CDR3 comprises 16 residues. V lost 3 bases and J lost 6, with 16 bases in between. CDR3 bases: TGTGCCAGCAGCGCGAGCGCCCTACTTCTTAATTCACCCCTCCACTTT. It encodes CASSASALLLNSPLHF.

This sequence joins TRBV12-5 and TRBJ1-1; no clear D. V was cut by 2 bases and J by 4 bases, with 5 bases left in between. The CDR3 totals 12 residues. Germline V gene lookup returns CDR1 LGHNT and CDR2 FRNRAP. The CDR3 is CASGLSSTEAFF. DNA of the CDR3: TGTGCTAGTGGTTTGTCTAGCACTGAAGCTTTCTTT.

The V and J genes are TRBV5-6 and TRBJ2-7; 7 bases map to TRBD2. The CDR3 is 15 amino acids. Germline-derived CDR1 and CDR2 are SGHDT and YYEEEE. V gave up 4 bases and J gave up 4 bases; unmatched junction bases: 11. In nucleotides, the CDR3 is TGTGCCAGCAGCCCTAAAGCGGGGTCGATATACGAGCAGTACTTC. It specifies CASSPKAGSIYEQYF.

The chain combines TRBV19 with TRBJ1-5; D is uncertain. The CDR3 extends over 13 amino acids. Germline CDR1 LNHDA, CDR2 SQIVND (reference sequence). V dropped 3 bases and J dropped 4 bases, with 7 bases sitting between them. CDR3 loop: CASSITQNQPQHF. The CDR3 bases are TGTGCCAGTAGTATCACCCAGAATCAGCCCCAGCATTTT.

The chain has TRBV7-9 and TRBJ2-3; D is unresolved. This CDR3 has 13 residues. Per germline, CDR1 SEHNR and CDR2 FQNEAQ (reference sequence). The V end lost 5 bases, the J end lost 2 bases, and 8 bases lay between the germline ends. The CDR3 sequence is CASSRFPTDTQYF. The DNA of the CDR3 is TGTGCCAGCAGCCGATTCCCCACAGATACGCAGTATTTT.